This TCR beta chain appears in the sequencing data of a study of blood T cells in healthy people across ages. Together with a sample-barcoded 5' primer, a J-beta primer mix was included in a second PCR lasting about 7 to 12 cycles. Every sample gave at least 2.5 million paired-end reads containing CDR3. TCRdb itself ran the 5' RACE reads through MiXCR, one entry per CDR3 protein. The table shows 650,000 to 950,000 distinct CDR3 sequences, with more than 40% occurring only once. This clonotype showed up just once. Specimen: blood. This TCR derives from a man aged 60 to 75 in good health.

The CDR3 is CASSPPMGQGAEAFF. The CDR3 DNA reads as TGTGCCAGCTCACCACCTATGGGACAGGGGGCTGAAGCTTTCTTT. The chain joins TRBV18 to TRBJ1-1; TRBD1 matches 11 bases. In germline, CDR1 is KGHSH, CDR2 LQKENI. This CDR3 is 15 amino acids long. The trim removed 0 bases at V and 6 bases at J, leaving 3 bases unmatched.